This T cell receptor (beta chain) comes out of a study of cytomegalovirus exposure and HLA in healthy donors. The PCR made use of 60 Vbeta and 13 Jbeta primers. Method: immunoSEQ multiplex PCR; TCRdb's copy keeps in-frame clones and lacks some. The sample lists 110,000 to 150,000 clones; 70% to 75% were seen once. The specimen was PBMCs. The clonotype originates from a woman between 40 and 55 years old in good health and CMV-seronegative.

CDR3 coding DNA: TGCGCCAGCAGCCAAGTTCGGGGTCCGGTCCCGAACACTGAAGCTTTCTTT. This encodes CASSQVRGPVPNTEAFF. This chain joins TRBV4-1 and TRBJ1-1; D is unresolved. Per germline, CDR1 MGHRA and CDR2 YSYEKL. The CDR3 extends over 17 amino acids. Trimming took 1 base from V and 1 from J, leaving 16 bases between them.